A selection of T cell receptor beta chains follows, all from one sample in a study of T cell responses to AZD1222 COVID-19 vaccine. The protocol was immunoSEQ multiplex PCR, while the TCRdb copy is restricted to in-frame clones and leaves out a portion. The sample holds fewer than 200,000 clones, 90% to 95% seen once. The specimen comprised peripheral blood, sampled 28 days after the second AZD1222 dose. Source of these receptors: an adult who received the AZD1222 COVID-19 vaccine. Both conserved end residues are part of each CDR3. D genes are given only for firm matches. Only part of the rows carry a size: once, few, many, or a class if the clone is expanded.

D gene: TRBD1
clone size: .
J gene: TRBJ1-1
V gene: TRBV10-1
CDR3 protein: CASRPGTENTEAFF
CDR3 DNA: TGCGCCAGCAGGCCCGGGACAGAGAACACTGAAGCTTTCTTT

D gene: .
clone size: once
J gene: TRBJ1-1
V gene: TRBV2
CDR3 protein: CASSGGLNTEAFF
CDR3 DNA: TGTGCCAGCAGTGGAGGGTTGAACACTGAAGCTTTCTTT

D gene: .
clone size: .
J gene: TRBJ1-1
V gene: TRBV29-1
CDR3 protein: CSVGLNTEAFF
CDR3 DNA: TGCAGCGTTGGTCTGAACACTGAAGCTTTCTTT

D gene: .
clone size: .
J gene: TRBJ1-2
V gene: TRBV10-2
CDR3 protein: CASSDNLLGYGYTF
CDR3 DNA: TGCGCCAGCAGTGACAACCTATTAGGCTATGGCTACACCTTC

D gene: .
clone size: .
J gene: TRBJ1-1
V gene: TRBV15
CDR3 protein: CATSRDGAAMNTEAFF
CDR3 DNA: TGTGCCACCAGCAGAGATGGAGCAGCCATGAACACTGAAGCTTTCTTT

D gene: .
clone size: once
J gene: TRBJ1-2
V gene: TRBV6-5
CDR3 protein: CASRVSPANYGYTF
CDR3 DNA: TGTGCCAGCAGAGTCAGTCCCGCTAACTATGGCTACACCTTC

D gene: .
clone size: .
J gene: TRBJ2-2
V gene: TRBV7-6
CDR3 protein: CASSLQGMSGELFF
CDR3 DNA: TGTGCCAGCAGCTTACAGGGAATGAGCGGGGAGCTGTTTTTT

D gene: .
clone size: .
J gene: TRBJ1-3
V gene: TRBV5-6
CDR3 protein: CASSLVREQSGNTIYF
CDR3 DNA: TGTGCCAGCAGCTTGGTCAGGGAGCAGTCCGGAAACACCATATATTTT

D gene: .
clone size: .
J gene: TRBJ1-2
V gene: TRBV14
CDR3 protein: CASSQTRTRTGGYTF
CDR3 DNA: TGTGCCAGCAGCCAGACCCGCACCAGGACGGGAGGCTACACCTTC

D gene: .
clone size: .
J gene: TRBJ1-2
V gene: TRBV5-1
CDR3 protein: CASSFGHGDYGYTF
CDR3 DNA: TGCGCCAGCAGCTTTGGACACGGAGACTATGGCTACACCTTC

D gene: .
clone size: .
J gene: TRBJ2-7
V gene: TRBV11-2
CDR3 protein: CASSLEGRVAYEQYF
CDR3 DNA: TGTGCCAGCAGCTTAGAGGGCAGAGTAGCCTACGAGCAGTACTTC

D gene: .
clone size: .
J gene: TRBJ2-7
V gene: TRBV2
CDR3 protein: CASSRQPNYEQYF
CDR3 DNA: TGTGCCAGCAGTAGGCAGCCAAACTACGAGCAGTACTTC

D gene: .
clone size: .
J gene: TRBJ2-5
V gene: TRBV28
CDR3 protein: CASSLGGARQETQYF
CDR3 DNA: TGTGCCAGCAGTTTAGGGGGGGCGCGGCAAGAGACCCAGTACTTC

D gene: TRBD2
clone size: .
J gene: TRBJ2-1
V gene: TRBV6-5
CDR3 protein: CASSRQGLAGTEQFF
CDR3 DNA: TGTGCCAGCAGTCGACAGGGACTAGCGGGGACCGAGCAGTTCTTC

D gene: TRBD1
clone size: .
J gene: TRBJ1-4
V gene: TRBV4-1
CDR3 protein: CASSQDPRGLGELFF
CDR3 DNA: TGCGCCAGCAGCCAAGATCCGAGGGGGCTTGGAGAACTGTTTTTT

D gene: .
clone size: .
J gene: TRBJ1-6
V gene: TRBV30
CDR3 protein: CAWTRQANSPLHF
CDR3 DNA: TGTGCCTGGACACGGCAGGCTAATTCACCCCTCCACTTT

D gene: TRBD1
clone size: .
J gene: TRBJ2-7
V gene: TRBV6-1
CDR3 protein: CASSEAGTGSYEQYF
CDR3 DNA: TGTGCCAGCAGTGAAGCAGGGACAGGTTCCTACGAGCAGTACTTC

D gene: .
clone size: .
J gene: TRBJ2-3
V gene: TRBV5-4
CDR3 protein: CASSLEGGPLTDTQYF
CDR3 DNA: TGTGCCAGCAGCTTGGAGGGGGGTCCCCTCACAGATACGCAGTATTTT

D gene: .
clone size: .
J gene: TRBJ1-2
V gene: TRBV9
CDR3 protein: CASSVRFSTLGGYTF
CDR3 DNA: TGTGCCAGCAGCGTGCGGTTCTCAACCCTTGGAGGCTACACCTTC

D gene: .
clone size: .
J gene: TRBJ2-1
V gene: TRBV6-6
CDR3 protein: CASSAGENNEQFF
CDR3 DNA: TGTGCCAGCAGTGCAGGGGAAAACAATGAGCAGTTCTTC

D gene: TRBD1
clone size: .
J gene: TRBJ1-3
V gene: TRBV27
CDR3 protein: CASRPWTGSSGNTIYF
CDR3 DNA: TGTGCCAGCAGACCCTGGACAGGGAGCTCTGGAAACACCATATATTTT

D gene: .
clone size: .
J gene: TRBJ1-1
V gene: TRBV6-5
CDR3 protein: CASSYRVQETEAFF
CDR3 DNA: TGTGCCAGCAGTTATAGGGTCCAGGAGACTGAAGCTTTCTTT

D gene: .
clone size: .
J gene: TRBJ1-2
V gene: TRBV7-2
CDR3 protein: CASSPTGEGSYYGYTF
CDR3 DNA: TGTGCCAGCAGCCCCACGGGTGAAGGGAGCTACTATGGCTACACCTTC

D gene: TRBD1
clone size: .
J gene: TRBJ2-4
V gene: TRBV7-3
CDR3 protein: CASSRGTGNIQYF
CDR3 DNA: TGTGCCAGCAGCAGGGGGACAGGGAACATTCAGTACTTC

D gene: TRBD1
clone size: few
J gene: TRBJ2-3
V gene: TRBV10-1
CDR3 protein: CAMRPSGTVRLDTQYF
CDR3 DNA: TGCGCCATGCGGCCATCCGGGACAGTACGTTTAGATACGCAGTATTTT

D gene: .
clone size: .
J gene: TRBJ1-5
V gene: TRBV2
CDR3 protein: CASSESRGGNQPQHF
CDR3 DNA: TGTGCCAGCAGTGAGAGCAGAGGTGGCAATCAGCCCCAGCATTTT

D gene: TRBD1
clone size: .
J gene: TRBJ2-2
V gene: TRBV6-4
CDR3 protein: CASSETGDTGELFF
CDR3 DNA: TGTGCCAGCAGCGAGACAGGGGACACCGGGGAGCTGTTTTTT

D gene: TRBD2
clone size: .
J gene: TRBJ2-1
V gene: TRBV5-5
CDR3 protein: CASSLIAGVTNNEQFF
CDR3 DNA: TGTGCCAGCAGCTTGATAGCGGGAGTTACAAACAATGAGCAGTTCTTC